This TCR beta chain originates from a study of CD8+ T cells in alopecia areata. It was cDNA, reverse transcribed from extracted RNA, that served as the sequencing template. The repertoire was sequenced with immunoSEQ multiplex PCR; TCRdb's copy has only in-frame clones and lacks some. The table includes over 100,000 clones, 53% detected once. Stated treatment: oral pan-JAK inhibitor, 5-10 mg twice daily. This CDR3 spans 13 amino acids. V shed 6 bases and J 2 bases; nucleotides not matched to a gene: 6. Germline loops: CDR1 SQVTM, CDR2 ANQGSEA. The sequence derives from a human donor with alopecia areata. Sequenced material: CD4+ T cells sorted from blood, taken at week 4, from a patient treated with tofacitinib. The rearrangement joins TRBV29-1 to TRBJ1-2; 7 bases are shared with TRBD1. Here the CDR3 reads CSVAGQMNYGYTF. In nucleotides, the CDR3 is TGCAGCGTGGCGGGACAGATGAACTATGGCTACACCTTC. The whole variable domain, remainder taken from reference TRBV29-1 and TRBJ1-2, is SAVISQKPSRDICQRGTSLTIQCQVDSQVTMMFWYRQQPGQSLTLIATANQGSEATYESGFVIDKFPISRPNLTFSTLTVSNMSPEDSSIYLCSVAGQMNYGYTFGSGTRLTVV.